A selection of T cell receptor beta chains follows, all from one sample in a study of breast tumors, draining lymph nodes, adjacent tissues. TCRdb independently ran MiXCR on the multiplex PCR reads; one entry per CDR3 protein. The data show about 130,000 distinct CDR3 sequences, with 21% seen just once and about 2.2% held by the top ten. The sample consisted of axillary lymph node tissue. Source of these receptors: a female donor with breast cancer. Some clones in this sample may be carry-over from other donors' samples. Each CDR3 is given with its conserved first and last residue. Each record gives: V gene, clone size, D gene, J gene, CDR3 protein, CDR3 DNA. D genes are given only for firm matches. Size is omitted from some rows. Given values are once, few, many or a class for expanded clones.

v_call: TRBV19; clone_size: many; d_call: NA; j_call: TRBJ1-6; cdr3_aa: CASSTGLDPSPLHF; cdr3_nt: TGTGCCAGTAGTACCGGGCTAGACCCTTCACCCCTCCACTTT
v_call: TRBV5-8; clone_size: NA; d_call: NA; j_call: TRBJ2-3; cdr3_aa: CASSLYRADTQYF; cdr3_nt: TGTGCCAGCAGCCTATACAGGGCAGATACGCAGTATTTT
v_call: TRBV11-2; clone_size: NA; d_call: TRBD2; j_call: TRBJ2-5; cdr3_aa: CASSTYSGGVLETQYF; cdr3_nt: TGTGCCAGCAGCACTTATAGCGGGGGTGTTCTGGAGACCCAGTACTTC
v_call: TRBV29-1; clone_size: many; d_call: NA; j_call: TRBJ1-4; cdr3_aa: CSVVGNGGKLFF; cdr3_nt: TGCAGCGTTGTCGGGAACGGCGGAAAACTGTTTTTT
v_call: TRBV20-1; clone_size: many; d_call: TRBD2; j_call: TRBJ2-7; cdr3_aa: CSAAGLAGIYEQYF; cdr3_nt: TGCAGTGCGGCGGGACTAGCGGGGATCTACGAGCAGTACTTC
v_call: TRBV9; clone_size: many; d_call: TRBD1; j_call: TRBJ2-7; cdr3_aa: CASSPGTGDEQYF; cdr3_nt: TGTGCCAGCAGCCCCGGGACAGGGGACGAGCAGTACTTC
v_call: TRBV6-5; clone_size: many; d_call: TRBD1; j_call: TRBJ2-1; cdr3_aa: CASSYSIGTGSYNEQFF; cdr3_nt: TGTGCCAGCAGTTACTCGATTGGGACAGGGTCCTACAATGAGCAGTTCTTC
v_call: TRBV18; clone_size: few; d_call: NA; j_call: TRBJ2-6; cdr3_aa: CASSPLIGGSGANVLTF; cdr3_nt: TGTGCCAGCTCACCACTTATAGGGGGCTCTGGGGCCAACGTCCTGACTTTC
v_call: TRBV28; clone_size: NA; d_call: TRBD2; j_call: TRBJ2-3; cdr3_aa: CASSSRLASHTTDTQYF; cdr3_nt: TGTGCCAGCAGTTCAAGACTAGCGAGCCATACAACAGATACGCAGTATTTT
v_call: TRBV4-1; clone_size: NA; d_call: TRBD2; j_call: TRBJ2-7; cdr3_aa: CASSQHLAGASYEQYF; cdr3_nt: TGCGCCAGCAGCCAACATCTAGCGGGAGCGTCCTACGAGCAGTACTTC
v_call: TRBV28; clone_size: few; d_call: TRBD2; j_call: TRBJ2-1; cdr3_aa: CASRPGTRNHNEQFF; cdr3_nt: TGTGCCAGCAGACCCGGGACTAGGAACCACAATGAGCAGTTCTTC
v_call: TRBV19; clone_size: few; d_call: NA; j_call: TRBJ1-5; cdr3_aa: CASSRAEGSGNQPQHF; cdr3_nt: TGTGCCAGTAGTAGAGCGGAGGGGTCGGGCAATCAGCCCCAGCATTTT
v_call: TRBV20-1; clone_size: many; d_call: NA; j_call: TRBJ2-7; cdr3_aa: CSARDLAGSYEQYF; cdr3_nt: TGCAGTGCTAGAGATCTCGCGGGCTCCTACGAGCAGTACTTC
v_call: TRBV9; clone_size: many; d_call: NA; j_call: TRBJ2-7; cdr3_aa: CASSEGVGRSSYEQYF; cdr3_nt: TGTGCCAGCAGCGAGGGAGTCGGTAGGAGCTCCTACGAGCAGTACTTC
v_call: TRBV14; clone_size: NA; d_call: NA; j_call: TRBJ2-2; cdr3_aa: CASSQGRATGELFF; cdr3_nt: TGTGCCAGCAGCCAAGGCAGGGCCACCGGGGAGCTGTTTTTT
v_call: TRBV12-3/TRBV12-4; clone_size: many; d_call: TRBD1; j_call: TRBJ2-3; cdr3_aa: CASSSGDRDTQYF; cdr3_nt: TGTGCCAGCAGTTCAGGGGACAGGGATACGCAGTATTTT
v_call: TRBV13; clone_size: NA; d_call: NA; j_call: TRBJ2-1; cdr3_aa: CASSLAGYSEQFF; cdr3_nt: TGTGCCAGCAGCTTAGCCGGATACAGTGAGCAGTTCTTC
v_call: TRBV6-1; clone_size: many; d_call: TRBD2; j_call: TRBJ2-7; cdr3_aa: CASSERDYPSYEQYF; cdr3_nt: TGTGCCAGCAGTGAGCGGGACTACCCGTCCTACGAGCAGTACTTC
v_call: TRBV20-1; clone_size: many; d_call: TRBD2; j_call: TRBJ2-7; cdr3_aa: CSARDFAAHASGRSYEQYF; cdr3_nt: TGCAGTGCTAGAGATTTCGCGGCACATGCTAGCGGGCGATCCTACGAGCAGTACTTC
v_call: TRBV11-2; clone_size: many; d_call: NA; j_call: TRBJ2-5; cdr3_aa: CASSPGETQYF; cdr3_nt: TGTGCCAGCAGCCCGGGAGAGACCCAGTACTTC
v_call: TRBV5-8; clone_size: NA; d_call: NA; j_call: TRBJ2-3; cdr3_aa: CASSLGQITDTQYF; cdr3_nt: TGTGCCAGCAGCCTCGGACAGATCACAGATACGCAGTATTTT
v_call: TRBV7-8; clone_size: many; d_call: TRBD2; j_call: TRBJ2-1; cdr3_aa: CASGLAGEYNEQFF; cdr3_nt: TGTGCCAGCGGACTAGCGGGGGAATACAATGAGCAGTTCTTC
v_call: TRBV16; clone_size: NA; d_call: NA; j_call: TRBJ1-4; cdr3_aa: CASSQSWNEKLFF; cdr3_nt: TGTGCCAGCAGCCAATCGTGGAATGAAAAACTGTTTTTT
v_call: TRBV12-5; clone_size: many; d_call: NA; j_call: TRBJ2-2; cdr3_aa: CASAWTANTGELFF; cdr3_nt: TGTGCTAGTGCCTGGACAGCCAACACCGGGGAGCTGTTTTTT
v_call: TRBV7-3; clone_size: many; d_call: TRBD2; j_call: TRBJ2-1; cdr3_aa: CASSPSGSGGEQFF; cdr3_nt: TGTGCCAGCAGCCCTAGCGGGAGTGGCGGGGAGCAGTTCTTC
v_call: TRBV20-1; clone_size: many; d_call: TRBD1; j_call: TRBJ1-2; cdr3_aa: CSAGDSNIYGYTF; cdr3_nt: TGCAGTGCGGGGGACAGTAATATCTATGGCTACACCTTC
v_call: TRBV28; clone_size: NA; d_call: TRBD1; j_call: TRBJ2-5; cdr3_aa: CASSFGTGYETQYF; cdr3_nt: TGTGCCAGCAGTTTTGGGACAGGGTACGAGACCCAGTACTTC
v_call: TRBV20-1; clone_size: many; d_call: TRBD1; j_call: TRBJ1-5; cdr3_aa: CSAGPSGGNQPQHF; cdr3_nt: TGCAGTGCTGGACCTTCAGGGGGAAATCAGCCCCAGCATTTT
v_call: TRBV20-1; clone_size: many; d_call: TRBD2; j_call: TRBJ2-3; cdr3_aa: CSACPLAGLRSTDTQYF; cdr3_nt: TGCAGTGCTTGTCCCCTAGCGGGACTAAGGTCCACAGATACGCAGTATTTT
v_call: TRBV5-8; clone_size: NA; d_call: NA; j_call: TRBJ1-5; cdr3_aa: CATSQRGYSNQPQHF; cdr3_nt: TGTGCCACCTCCCAAAGGGGCTATAGCAATCAGCCCCAGCATTTT
v_call: TRBV27; clone_size: NA; d_call: NA; j_call: TRBJ1-1; cdr3_aa: CASSRRGGALFEAFF; cdr3_nt: TGTGCCAGCAGTCGGCGGGGGGGTGCCCTCTTCGAAGCTTTCTTT
v_call: TRBV12-3/TRBV12-4; clone_size: many; d_call: TRBD2; j_call: TRBJ2-3; cdr3_aa: CASSPGLSLAFSTDTQYF; cdr3_nt: TGTGCCAGCAGCCCGGGACTATCACTAGCGTTTAGCACAGATACGCAGTATTTT
v_call: TRBV10-3; clone_size: many; d_call: TRBD1; j_call: TRBJ2-2; cdr3_aa: CAISPTGQGNTGELFF; cdr3_nt: TGTGCCATCAGTCCCACAGGACAGGGGAACACCGGGGAGCTGTTTTTT
v_call: TRBV7-9; clone_size: NA; d_call: TRBD2; j_call: TRBJ2-4; cdr3_aa: CASSPGGGEGGRGNIQYF; cdr3_nt: TGTGCCAGCAGCCCGGGAGGGGGGGAAGGCGGGAGAGGGAACATTCAGTACTTC
v_call: TRBV24-1; clone_size: many; d_call: NA; j_call: TRBJ2-3; cdr3_aa: CATSVGVSDTQYF; cdr3_nt: TGTGCCACCAGTGTAGGAGTGTCAGATACGCAGTATTTT
v_call: TRBV14; clone_size: many; d_call: NA; j_call: TRBJ1-6; cdr3_aa: CASSQGLGRNSPLHF; cdr3_nt: TGTGCCAGCAGCCAAGGGCTTGGGAGGAATTCACCCCTCCACTTT
v_call: TRBV29-1; clone_size: many; d_call: TRBD2; j_call: TRBJ2-1; cdr3_aa: CSVQPLAVYNEQFF; cdr3_nt: TGCAGCGTTCAGCCGCTAGCGGTTTACAATGAGCAGTTCTTC
v_call: TRBV7-9; clone_size: many; d_call: TRBD2; j_call: TRBJ2-5; cdr3_aa: CASSLGLAGGTQETQYF; cdr3_nt: TGTGCCAGCAGCTTAGGACTAGCGGGAGGAACACAAGAGACCCAGTACTTC
v_call: TRBV28; clone_size: few; d_call: TRBD2; j_call: TRBJ2-7; cdr3_aa: CASSLAGTSEAYEQYF; cdr3_nt: TGTGCCAGCAGTTTGGCCGGGACTAGCGAAGCCTACGAGCAGTACTTC